This entry lists 3 T cell receptor beta chains sequenced from one sample in a study of T cell responses to AZD1222 COVID-19 vaccine. Method: immunoSEQ multiplex PCR; TCRdb's copy keeps in-frame clones and lacks some. The data contain some 150,000 clones, 88% of them singletons. Sample: peripheral blood, taken on day 0 of AZD1222 vaccination. Receptors were obtained from an adult in good health.

Notes on this clone: Other DNA sequences in the sample encode the same CDR3. This sequence joins TRBV7-9 and TRBJ2-2; D is unresolved. The CDR3 sequence is 10 residues long. V lost 4 bases to trimming and J lost 6 bases, with 0 bases between them. Germline V CDR1 and CDR2: SEHNR, FQNEAQ (reference sequence). The CDR3 DNA sequence: TGTGCCAGCAGCTCCGGGGAGCTGTTTTTT. As protein: CASSSGELFF.

The chain joins TRBV9 to TRBJ2-2, with 9 bases aligning to TRBD2. The V gene end was trimmed by 3 bases and the J gene end by 1 base; junction bases not matched to a gene: 7. Germline V CDR1 and CDR2: SGDLS, YYNGEE. The CDR3 runs to 17 residues. The DNA for the CDR3 is TGTGCCAGCAGCGGGCAAGGGACTAGCCGGAACACCGGGGAGCTGTTTTTT. This gives the protein CASSGQGTSRNTGELFF.

The chain carries TRBV7-2 and TRBJ2-5; possibly TRBD2 for D (6 bases). CDR1 is SGHTA and CDR2 is FQGNSA in the germline V gene. The CDR3 runs 16 residues. Trimming pared 2 bases from V and 4 bases from J, leaving 17 bases between. The CDR3 protein is CASSLNPLGLGETQYF. The CDR3 DNA follows: TGTGCCAGCAGCTTAAACCCTTTGGGACTCGGAGAGACCCAGTACTTC.